These 30 T cell receptor beta chains originate from one sample sequenced in a study of blood T cell repertoires in COVID-19. The repertoire was sequenced with immunoSEQ multiplex PCR; TCRdb's copy has only in-frame clones and lacks some. The table has about 200,000 clones, around four fifths seen once. Sequencing used peripheral blood. The source of these receptors is a woman aged 45 to 65 with active or convalescent COVID-19.

This clone was detected once. V is TRBV6-5 and J is TRBJ1-1; 7 bases map to TRBD1. This CDR3 has 12 residues. J lost 8 bases, V lost 6 bases, and 6 bases had no gene match. Germline assignment: CDR1 MNHEY and CDR2 SVGAGI. CDR3 sequence reads: CASRGDSQEAFF. The CDR3 DNA follows: TGTGCCAGCAGGGGGGACAGCCAGGAAGCTTTCTTT.

This rearrangement joins TRBV6-5 to TRBJ2-7; weak D call: TRBD2 (6 bases). Germline V lookup: CDR1 MNHEY, CDR2 SVGAGI. Trimming left V 2 bases short and J 2 bases short, with 16 bases between. CDR3 length: 16 amino acids. The CDR3 sequence: CASSYGGGMVPYEQYF. As DNA, the CDR3 is TGTGCCAGCAGTTACGGCGGCGGGATGGTTCCCTACGAGCAGTACTTC.

The rearrangement links TRBV7-9 to TRBJ1-3, with a tentative D call TRBD1 (6 bases). This CDR3 has 15 amino acids. Trimming removed 2 bases at V and 4 bases at J, with 12 bases between. The germline CDR1 and CDR2 sequences are SEHNR and FQNEAQ (reference sequence). The CDR3 protein is CASSLYPGGGNTIYF. CDR3 in DNA: TGTGCCAGCAGCTTATACCCGGGGGGCGGAAACACCATATATTTT.

The V and J genes are TRBV3-1 (or the pseudogene TRBV3-2) and TRBJ2-7; 9 nucleotides match TRBD1. Looked up from germline, CDR1 is LGHDT and CDR2 is YNNKEL (reference sequence). After removal of 3 bases from V and 3 bases from J, the junction contained 3 bases not matched to a gene. The CDR3 extends over 14 amino acids. CDR3 sequence reads: CASSQGTGNYEQYF. The DNA of the CDR3 is TGTGCCAGCAGCCAGGGGACAGGGAACTACGAGCAGTACTTC.

This chain joins TRBV28 and TRBJ1-2; D is undetermined. This CDR3 spans 12 amino acids. Germline V gene lookup returns CDR1 MDHEN and CDR2 SYDVKM. Trimming left V 1 base short and J 6 bases short, with 6 bases between. CDR3 bases: TGTGCCAGCAGTTTATACGGTGATGGCTACACCTTC. Protein sequence: CASSLYGDGYTF.

The rearrangement joins TRBV5-5 to TRBJ2-1, with a possible D match to TRBD2 (5 bases). Trimming left V 4 bases short and J 8 bases short, with 10 bases between. Germline CDR1 and CDR2: SGHKS and YYEKEE (reference sequence). CDR3 length: 12 residues. CDR3 sequence (DNA): TGTGCCAGCAGCCTGGACTCCTATGAGCAGTTCTTC. Protein: CASSLDSYEQFF.

This clone showed up just once. The rearrangement joins TRBV30 to TRBJ1-3; D gene uncertain. V was trimmed by 3 bases and J by 0 bases, leaving 9 bases between them. The CDR3 totals 14 residues. The germline CDR1 and CDR2 sequences are GTSNPN and SVGIG (reference sequence). CDR3 protein: CAWSLIGSGNTIYF. CDR3 sequence (DNA): TGTGCCTGGAGCCTCATCGGCTCTGGAAACACCATATATTTT.

The chain joins TRBV19 to TRBJ1-1; possible D gene TRBD1, 6 bases. Germline loops: CDR1 LNHDA, CDR2 SQIVND (reference sequence). Trimming stripped 3 bases from V and 6 bases from J, with 11 bases between. There are 13 residues in the CDR3. The CDR3 is CASSIYRDAEAFF. The CDR3 bases are TGTGCCAGTAGTATCTACAGGGACGCTGAAGCTTTCTTT.

The chain carries TRBV11-2 and TRBJ2-2, with a possible D match to TRBD1 (5 bases). This CDR3 has 15 residues. V was clipped by 1 base and J by 4 bases, with 10 bases between them. Germline CDR1 and CDR2: SGHAT and FQNNGV. CDR3 region: CASSLVGLGTGELFF. The DNA for the CDR3 is TGTGCCAGCAGCTTAGTGGGGCTTGGCACCGGGGAGCTGTTTTTT.

Turning to this clone: This sample includes further DNA sequences coding for the same CDR3. The chain carries TRBV6-1 and TRBJ1-2, with D possibly TRBD1 on 5 matching bases. CDR1 is MNHNS, CDR2 SASEGT, per germline. CDR3 size: 13 residues. The ends were cut back, 0 bases at V and 14 bases at J, with 16 bases in the middle. As DNA, the CDR3 is TGTGCCAGCAGTGAAGCGGGGCAGGCTGAATGGACCTTC. It is translated as CASSEAGQAEWTF.

The chain combines TRBV19 with TRBJ2-1; 11 bases match TRBD2. The CDR3 runs to 14 residues. Germline CDR1 is LNHDA and CDR2 is SQIVND (reference sequence). Losses at the gene ends were 9 bases for V and 10 bases for J; bases not matched to a gene: 11. The CDR3 region is CASQTSGGLGEQFF. CDR3 bases: TGTGCCAGCCAAACTAGCGGGGGCCTGGGCGAGCAGTTCTTC.

V is TRBV6-6 and J is TRBJ2-3; D is ambiguous. This CDR3 contains 13 residues. Trimming removed 8 bases from V and 4 bases from J, with 13 bases in between. Germline CDR1 MNHNY, CDR2 SVGAGI (reference sequence). As DNA, the CDR3 is TGTGCCAGCGTAATGAGCGATGCAGATACGCAGTATTTT. This encodes CASVMSDADTQYF.

This rearrangement joins TRBV5-1 to TRBJ1-3; D gene uncertain. The CDR3 length is 15 residues. With 0 bases removed from V and 0 bases from J, the gap between germline ends came to 7 bases. Germline CDR1 is SGHRS and CDR2 is YFSETQ. CDR3 nucleotide sequence: TGCGCCAGCAGCTTGGGCCGAGGCTCTGGAAACACCATATATTTT. Protein: CASSLGRGSGNTIYF.

This clone was counted between two and nine times. The chain has TRBV19 and TRBJ1-5, with 7 nucleotides matching TRBD1. The germline V gene encodes CDR1 LNHDA and CDR2 SQIVND (reference sequence). Trimming removed 5 bases from V and 6 bases from J; junction bases left unmatched: 13. CDR3 length: 16 residues. The CDR3 DNA reads TGTGCCAGTAGTCCCTTGGAAGGGGGCAGTGGTCAGCCCCAGCATTTT. Translation: CASSPLEGGSGQPQHF.

The genes are TRBV2 and TRBJ1-5, with 8 nucleotides matching TRBD1. The CDR3 sequence is 14 residues long. V dropped 6 bases and J dropped 2; count of bases not matched to a gene: 3. The germline CDR1 and CDR2 sequences are SNHLY and FYNNEI. The CDR3, as DNA: TGTGCCAGCAGGGCACAGGGGGGCAATCAGCCCCAGCATTTT. Translation: CASRAQGGNQPQHF.

The gene calls are TRBV6-6 and TRBJ1-2, with TRBD1 matching 9 bases. The CDR3 sequence is 15 residues long. With 0 bases clipped from V and 5 bases from J, the junction kept 4 bases outside the gene matches. CDR1 and CDR2 (germline): MNHNY, SVGAGI (reference sequence). CDR3 in DNA: TGTGCCAGCAGTTACTCACCGACAGGGGGATATGGCTACACCTTC. This encodes CASSYSPTGGYGYTF.

A single count supports this clone. The gene calls are TRBV12-3 or TRBV12-4 and TRBJ2-3, with no clear D. V was pared by 6 bases and J by 3 bases, with 10 bases between. This CDR3 is built from 13 residues. The CDR3 DNA sequence: TGTGCCAGCAGACTAAGAGGTACAGATACGCAGTATTTT. It is translated as CASRLRGTDTQYF.

The CDR3 sequence: CASRGGDQPQHF. In DNA, the CDR3 is TGTGCCAGCAGAGGCGGCGATCAGCCCCAGCATTTT. The rearrangement links TRBV12-3 or TRBV12-4 to TRBJ1-5; unclear D gene. Trimming pared 6 bases from V and 5 bases from J, leaving 8 bases between. The CDR3 spans 12 residues.

This rearrangement joins TRBV7-9 to TRBJ2-5; 11 bases map to TRBD2. Losses at the gene ends were 4 bases for V and 2 bases for J; bases not matched to a gene: 6. Germline-derived CDR1 and CDR2 are SEHNR and FQNEAQ (reference sequence). CDR3 length equals 16 residues. The CDR3 DNA follows: TGTGCCAGCAGCTCCCGTTTAGCGGGGGGGCAAGAGACCCAGTACTTC. This gives the protein CASSSRLAGGQETQYF.

The chain carries TRBV19 and TRBJ1-3; D remains unclear. Germline V CDR1 and CDR2: LNHDA, SQIVND (reference sequence). This CDR3 is built from 15 residues. V shed 5 bases and J shed 0 bases, with 11 bases lying between them. The CDR3 protein is CASSSRESSGNTIYF. CDR3 nucleotide sequence: TGTGCCAGTAGTTCCCGGGAGAGCTCTGGAAACACCATATATTTT.

J is TRBJ1-6 and V is TRBV10-1, with TRBD1 matching over 12 bases. With V trimmed by 2 bases and J by 5 bases, 13 bases remained unmatched. The CDR3 extends over 20 amino acids. Germline V gives CDR1 WNHNN, CDR2 SYGVQD (reference sequence). CDR3 sequence reads: CASSEREGTGGFGDNSPLHF. The CDR3 bases are TGCGCCAGCAGTGAGCGGGAGGGGACAGGGGGCTTTGGGGATAATTCACCCCTCCACTTT.

The CDR3 protein is CASSTGNVIEQYF. CDR3 DNA sequence: TGTGCCAGCAGCACGGGGAACGTGATCGAGCAGTACTTC. This sequence joins TRBV27 and TRBJ2-7; TRBD2 might be the D (5 bases). This CDR3 region has 13 residues. Germline CDR1 MNHEY, CDR2 SMNVEV (reference sequence). Trimming cost V 6 bases and J 6 bases, with 15 bases left between them.

This rearrangement joins TRBV28 to TRBJ1-1; D perhaps matches TRBD1 (6 bases). V lost 11 bases and J lost 0, with 13 bases in between. The CDR3 contains 13 residues. The germline V gene encodes CDR1 MDHEN and CDR2 SYDVKM. The CDR3 is CALHRDLNTEAFF. The DNA for the CDR3 is TGTGCCTTACACAGGGACCTGAACACTGAAGCTTTCTTT.

In its sample, this clone was seen a few times. The rearrangement uses TRBV7-9 and TRBJ1-4, with 8 bases that match TRBD1. The CDR3 loop spans 12 amino acids. Germline-derived CDR1 and CDR2 are SEHNR and FQNEAQ (reference sequence). J was trimmed by 8 bases and V by 10 bases; bases with no gene match: 6. The CDR3 nucleotides are TGTGCCACCAGACAGGGGTACGAAAAACTGTTTTTT. It codes for CATRQGYEKLFF.

The chain employs TRBV7-9 and TRBJ1-2; D may be TRBD1 (6 bases). This CDR3 is 14 amino acids long. V shed 2 bases and J shed 4 bases, with 11 bases lying between them. CDR1 and CDR2 from the germline V gene are SEHNR and FQNEAQ (reference sequence). The CDR3 region has the DNA TGTGCCAGCAGCTTAATTCAGGGGCTCTATGGCTACACCTTC. Protein product: CASSLIQGLYGYTF.

This clone appeared a few times. The gene calls are TRBV27 and TRBJ1-1; TRBD1 matches at 10 bases. Unmatched junction bases numbered 17, after V lost 5 bases and J lost 5 bases. This CDR3 has 18 residues. Germline V gene lookup returns CDR1 MNHEY and CDR2 SMNVEV (reference sequence). The DNA of the CDR3 is TGTGCCAGCAGTCCCTGGGGTCGGGACAGGGGCAGTGGGACTGAAGCTTTCTTT. It encodes CASSPWGRDRGSGTEAFF.

The rearrangement uses TRBV3-1 (or the pseudogene TRBV3-2) and TRBJ2-5, with 12 bases aligning to TRBD2. Germline V gene sequence: CDR1 LGHDT, CDR2 YNNKEL (reference sequence). This CDR3 has 16 residues. Losses at the gene ends were 4 bases for V and 5 bases for J; bases not matched to a gene: 8. This CDR3 is CASSLGWLAGGETQYF. In nucleotides, the CDR3 is TGTGCCAGCAGCCTAGGGTGGCTAGCGGGAGGGGAGACCCAGTACTTC.

J is TRBJ1-4 and V is TRBV28; D not resolved. Trimming shortened V by 6 bases and J by 10 bases, and 6 bases separated the two germline ends. This CDR3 has 10 amino acids. Per germline, CDR1 MDHEN and CDR2 SYDVKM. This CDR3 is CASRLGKLFF. CDR3 coding DNA: TGTGCCAGCAGGCTAGGAAAACTGTTTTTT.

V gene TRBV19 combines with J gene TRBJ2-7; 14 bases are shared with TRBD2. Looked up from germline, CDR1 is LNHDA and CDR2 is SQIVND (reference sequence). The CDR3 length is 16 residues. With V trimmed by 5 bases and J by 2 bases, 5 bases remained unmatched. The CDR3 is CASSRGTSGSAYEQYF. CDR3 in DNA: TGTGCCAGTAGTCGCGGGACTAGCGGGAGTGCCTACGAGCAGTACTTC.

This chain links TRBV5-6 with TRBJ1-2; 11 bases are shared with TRBD1. Looked up from germline, CDR1 is SGHDT and CDR2 is YYEEEE. The CDR3 covers 15 residues. The V segment lost 4 bases and the J segment 7 bases; nucleotides outside the gene matches: 9. CDR3 nucleotides: TGTGCCAGCAGCCTAGGACAGGGGGCACTTGTTGGCTACACCTTC. Its protein product is CASSLGQGALVGYTF.